The next 8 T cell receptor beta chains were all read from a single sample in a study of technical replicates of blood from several donors. Profiled with immunoSEQ multiplex PCR; TCRdb holds only in-frame clones, not every one. The profile covers 80,000 to 100,000 clones, with nearly 97% appearing a single time and 0.2% to 0.25% taken by the ten largest. The sample was T cells isolated from PBMCs. The origin of the receptors is a human donor in good health.

The chain employs TRBV9 and TRBJ2-1; D is uncertain. Germline loops: CDR1 SGDLS, CDR2 YYNGEE. The length of the CDR3 is 14 residues. Trimming removed 4 bases at V and 3 bases at J, with 11 bases between. CDR3 bases: TGTGCCAGCAGCCCCGCAGGTTTCTACAATGAGCAGTTCTTC. It yields the protein CASSPAGFYNEQFF.

This chain uses TRBV6-1 with TRBJ2-7, with 7 bases that match TRBD1. J lost 0 bases, V lost 9 bases, and 8 bases had no gene match. CDR1 and CDR2 (germline): MNHNS, SASEGT. The CDR3 covers 14 residues. The CDR3: CASSGTESSYEQYF. The CDR3 coding sequence is TGTGCCAGTTCCGGGACAGAGAGCTCCTACGAGCAGTACTTC.

The CDR3 DNA reads as TGTGCCAGCAGTGCACAGCCCCTTAACACTGAAGCTTTCTTT. It is translated as CASSAQPLNTEAFF. The V and J genes are TRBV6-1 and TRBJ1-1; no clear D. V was trimmed by 4 bases and J by 2 bases, leaving 11 bases between them. CDR3 size: 14 residues. Germline V gene sequence: CDR1 MNHNS, CDR2 SASEGT.

The rearrangement joins TRBV2 to TRBJ2-1; weak D call: TRBD2 (5 bases). The CDR3 is 15 residues long. CDR1 is SNHLY, CDR2 FYNNEI, per germline. Trimming took 6 bases from V and 4 from J, leaving 16 bases between them. The CDR3 nucleotides are TGTGCCAGCAGAACAATATCGGGGAATTACAATGAGCAGTTCTTC. The encoded protein is CASRTISGNYNEQFF.

The V gene is TRBV6-1, the J gene TRBJ2-1; D unclear. The CDR3 consists of 14 residues. CDR1 is MNHNS, CDR2 SASEGT, per germline. Between the trimmed V and J ends, which lost 0 bases and 9 bases, there was a span of 12 bases. CDR3 nucleotide sequence: TGTGCCAGCAGTGAAGCGCACGAGAGGCGTGAGCAGTTCTTC. It is translated as CASSEAHERREQFF.

The chain uses TRBV11-2 and TRBJ2-7; D gene ambiguous. From germline, CDR1 is SGHAT and CDR2 FQNNGV. The CDR3 has 14 residues. The V end lost 2 bases, the J end lost 1 base, and 9 bases lay between the germline ends. As DNA, the CDR3 is TGTGCCAGCAGCTTACGCGCGGAGTCCTACGAGCAGTACTTC. Protein: CASSLRAESYEQYF.

This clone was seen more than once but under ten times. The V and J genes are TRBV2 and TRBJ1-1; perhaps TRBD1 as D (6 bases). The germline V gene has CDR1 SNHLY and CDR2 FYNNEI. This CDR3 has 14 amino acids. Trimming took off 6 bases at V and 1 base at J, with 12 bases between the two ends. The CDR3 here is CASRAEQGNTEAFF. CDR3 DNA: TGTGCCAGCAGAGCAGAACAGGGGAACACTGAAGCTTTCTTT.

The CDR3 DNA is TGCGCCAGCAGTTCGGGACAGGGGAGAGACATTCAGTACTTC. Protein product: CASSSGQGRDIQYF. This chain uses TRBV5-1 with TRBJ2-4, with TRBD1 matching 10 bases. Per the germline V gene, CDR1 is SGHRS and CDR2 is YFSETQ. The junction had 7 bases not matched to a gene; V was cut back by 5 bases and J by 8 bases. The CDR3 is 14 amino acids.